The source of this T cell receptor beta chain is a study of pediatric ulcerative colitis. The CDR3 length is 17 residues. The germline V and J ends were trimmed by 0 bases and 8 bases, with 22 bases remaining between them. Germline V gives CDR1 SGHDN, CDR2 FVKESK. The assay was immunoSEQ multiplex PCR, and TCRdb's table has in-frame clones only and misses some. The table has around 65,000 clones, 77% seen once; the top ten hold 5.2%. The sample holds a few counts of this clone. This sequence was found in a boy younger than 18 with moderate ulcerative colitis. The gene calls are TRBV14 and TRBJ1-2, with D uncertain. The sequencing sample was made of blood. The CDR3 reads CASSQELTASLLDGYTF. CDR3 coding DNA: TGTGCCAGCAGCCAAGAATTAACAGCCTCTCTTCTAGACGGCTACACCTTC.